This TCR beta chain was recorded in a study of graft-versus-host responses after intestinal transplantation. Profiling relied on immunoSEQ multiplex PCR, and the TCRdb table lists in-frame clones only, not all of them. The sample has approximately 82,000 clones; 75% to 95% are singletons. As regards this clone: The antigen is unknown.

Germline V gene lookup returns CDR1 SGHRS and CDR2 YFSETQ. The CDR3 has 15 amino acids. Losses at the gene ends were 3 bases for V and 0 bases for J; bases not matched to a gene: 1. The receptor comes from a human donor who received an intestinal transplant. Here the sequenced sample was unstimulated CD4+ T cells sorted from spleen or lymph node cells, taken before intestinal transplant. The chain links TRBV5-1 to TRBJ2-2, with 8 bases fitting TRBD1. CDR3 region: CASSSDRANTGELFF. The CDR3 coding sequence is TGCGCCAGCAGCTCGGACAGGGCGAACACCGGGGAGCTGTTTTTT.